This T cell receptor beta chain was obtained from a study of blood T cell repertoires in COVID-19. About the study: Spain, Italy and the United States supplied samples that represented acute and convalescent COVID-19. The cDNA or gDNA used as material had been derived from T cells, B-cell-depleted T cells, or PBMCs.

CDR3 length equals 17 residues. The V and J ends lost 0 bases and 5 bases respectively, with 17 bases between them. Germline CDR1 and CDR2: SNHLY and FYNNEI. As handled by the study authors: Researchers report that nucleated cell counts were estimated from reference gene primer amplification. This table comes from immunoSEQ multiplex PCR, and its TCRdb copy is limited to in-frame clones, with some not included. That table supplies the V and J calls and clone size; D and trimming were determined from the DNA. The sample lists roughly 50,000 clones; approximately 87% were seen once. Sequenced: peripheral blood. J is TRBJ2-1 and V is TRBV2, with D possibly matching TRBD2 (6 bases). This receptor was identified in a woman aged 60-70 years with acute or convalescent COVID-19. The CDR3 sequence is CASSEALLASANNEQFF. The CDR3 nucleotides read TGTGCCAGCAGTGAAGCGCTTCTGGCTAGCGCTAACAATGAGCAGTTCTTC.